One and the same sample provided the 7 T cell receptor beta chains below, sequenced in a study of T cell responses to AZD1222 COVID-19 vaccine. Only in-frame clones appear in the TCRdb table, and some are missing; sequencing was by immunoSEQ multiplex PCR. The repertoire holds 85,000 or so clones, with around 83% as singletons. The input for sequencing was peripheral blood, taken 28 days after the second AZD1222 dose. Source of these receptors: an adult who received the AZD1222 COVID-19 vaccine.

This rearrangement joins TRBV28 to TRBJ2-7; 14 bases map to TRBD2. CDR1 is MDHEN, CDR2 SYDVKM, per germline. V lost 7 bases to trimming and J lost 0 bases; unmatched junction nucleotides: 8. The CDR3 sequence is 17 residues long. CDR3 DNA: TGTGCCAGCATGGGGACGGGGACTAGCGGGAGCTCCTACGAGCAGTACTTC. This translates into CASMGTGTSGSSYEQYF.

J is TRBJ2-7 and V is TRBV30; 12 nucleotides line up with TRBD1. V was clipped by 6 bases and J by 5 bases; unmatched bases: 2. This CDR3 is built from 12 residues. The germline V gene encodes CDR1 GTSNPN and CDR2 SVGIG (reference sequence). CDR3 loop: CACGTGGHEQYF. DNA of the CDR3: TGTGCCTGCGGGACAGGGGGCCACGAGCAGTACTTC.

This clone was found a few times. The V and J genes are TRBV15 and TRBJ2-3; TRBD2 might be the D (6 bases). The V and J ends lost 5 bases and 5 bases respectively, with 23 bases between them. Germline V gives CDR1 LNHNV, CDR2 YYDKDF (reference sequence). The CDR3 sequence is 17 residues long. CDR3 DNA sequence: TGTGCCACCAGCGATACCGTCACTAGCCGGGGTCAAGATACGCAGTATTTT. It codes for CATSDTVTSRGQDTQYF.

CDR3 loop: CASSLWAPGNQPQHF. For the CDR3, the DNA is TGTGCCAGCAGTTTGTGGGCCCCCGGCAATCAGCCCCAGCATTTT. V is TRBV27 and J is TRBJ1-5, with D hard to call. Trimming cost V 3 bases and J 2 bases, with 11 bases left between them. The CDR3 covers 15 residues. CDR1 is MNHEY and CDR2 is SMNVEV in the germline V gene (reference sequence).

V usage is TRBV5-1 and J usage is TRBJ2-3; D unclear. Germline values: CDR1 SGHRS, CDR2 YFSETQ. Trimming removed 0 bases at V and 0 bases at J, with 5 bases between. This CDR3 has 14 residues. The CDR3 region is CASSLAQSTDTQYF. CDR3 sequence (DNA): TGCGCCAGCAGCTTGGCTCAAAGCACAGATACGCAGTATTTT.

The chain has TRBV7-2 and TRBJ2-4, with D tentatively TRBD2 (6 bases). The CDR3 extends over 13 amino acids. The germline V gene has CDR1 SGHTA and CDR2 FQGNSA. Trimming cost V 7 bases and J 6 bases, with 13 bases left between them. CDR3 sequence reads: CASTLGGANIQYF. CDR3 coding DNA: TGTGCCAGCACCCTGGGGGGAGCAAACATTCAGTACTTC.

The table lists this clone with a count of one. The V gene is TRBV7-9, the J gene TRBJ1-3; D is ambiguous. CDR3 length: 16 residues. V lost 2 bases and J 0 bases, leaving 11 bases between the germline ends. Germline V gene lookup returns CDR1 SEHNR and CDR2 FQNEAQ (reference sequence). The CDR3 nucleotides read TGTGCCAGCAGCTTACTTCCGGTCTCCTCTGGAAACACCATATATTTT. Translated, it gives CASSLLPVSSGNTIYF.